These 20 T cell receptor beta chains were all obtained from the same sample, sequenced in a study of cytomegalovirus exposure and HLA in healthy donors (dated by TCRdb to 2016 to 2017). To prepare the library, the immunoSEQ multiplex PCR assay was applied. For the multiplex PCR, a mixture combining 60 forward primers for TCR Vbeta segments and 13 reverse primers for TCR Jbeta segments was used. As stored in TCRdb, this immuneACCESS dataset retains in-frame rearrangements with V and J assigned. A fraction of the clones does not appear; measured against another copy, unresolved V genes explain less than half of the discrepancy, and the remainder lacks a known reason. Across this sample there are some 210,000 clones, with 70% to 85% seen only once. 3.8% of the sample is in the top ten clones. The sequenced sample consisted of PBMCs. All receptors derive from a male donor in good health and CMV-seronegative.

This sequence joins TRBV6-6 and TRBJ2-4, with 8 bases aligning to TRBD2. The CDR3 extends over 15 amino acids. Unmatched junction bases numbered 7, after V lost 2 bases and J lost 7 bases. CDR1 is MNHNY, CDR2 SVGAGI, per germline (reference sequence). The DNA of the CDR3 is TGTGCCAGCAGTTACCCTCCAGCGGGAGTGAACATTCAGTACTTC. Translated: CASSYPPAGVNIQYF.

This chain joins TRBV2 and TRBJ1-2, with D perhaps TRBD1 (6 bases). CDR3 length: 13 residues. Germline assignment: CDR1 SNHLY and CDR2 FYNNEI. Trimming removed 6 bases at V and 4 bases at J, with 12 bases between. This CDR3 reads CASSSGVGYGYTF. CDR3 nucleotides: TGTGCCAGCAGCTCAGGGGTTGGCTATGGCTACACCTTC.

Written as DNA, the CDR3 is TGTGCCAGCAGCGCACAGGGAGTCGGGGCCAACGTCCTGACTTTC. Residues: CASSAQGVGANVLTF. The chain recombines TRBV7-3 with TRBJ2-6; D perhaps matches TRBD1 (6 bases). The germline V gene encodes CDR1 SGHTA and CDR2 FQGTGA. The ends were cut back, 5 bases at V and 4 bases at J, with 12 bases in the middle. CDR3 length: 15 residues.

The chain has TRBV7-9 and TRBJ1-4; the D is unclear. Trimming cost V 5 bases and J 8 bases, with 9 bases left between them. Per germline, CDR1 SEHNR and CDR2 FQNEAQ (reference sequence). There are 12 residues in the CDR3. The CDR3 DNA reads TGTGCCAGCAGCCCCGGAGCCGAAAAACTGTTTTTT. Translation: CASSPGAEKLFF. The variable domain in full, completed from reference TRBV7-9 and TRBJ1-4, reads DTGVSQNPRHKITKRGQNVTFRCDPISEHNRLYWYRQTLGQGPEFLTYFQNEAQLEKSRLLSDRFSAERPKGSFSTLEIQRTEQGDSAMYLCASSPGAEKLFFGSGTQLSVL.

This clone was picked up many times. The V call is TRBV9, the J call TRBJ1-3; 7 bases are a match to TRBD1. V dropped 5 bases and J dropped 3; count of bases not matched to a gene: 5. Germline loops: CDR1 SGDLS, CDR2 YYNGEE. The CDR3 covers 14 residues. The CDR3, as DNA: TGTGCCAGCAGTCAGGGGGTAGGTGGAAACACCATATATTTT. It yields the protein CASSQGVGGNTIYF.

The rearrangement uses TRBV19 and TRBJ1-2, with a tentative D call TRBD1 (5 bases). CDR3 length equals 12 residues. Germline V gene lookup returns CDR1 LNHDA and CDR2 SQIVND (reference sequence). The ends were cut back, 2 bases at V and 8 bases at J, with 9 bases in the middle. Here the CDR3 DNA reads TGTGCCAGTAGTATACAGGGCAGCGGCTACACCTTC. Its translation: CASSIQGSGYTF. The variable domain in full, with the rest retrieved from reference TRBV19 and TRBJ1-2, is DGGITQSPKYLFRKEGQNVTLSCEQNLNHDAMYWYRQDPGQGLRLIYYSQIVNDFQKGDIAEGYSVSREKKESFPLTVTSAQKNPTAFYLCASSIQGSGYTFGSGTRLTVV.

CDR3 protein: CASSLYVAGGYEQYF. The CDR3 nucleotides are TGCGCCAGCAGCTTGTACGTCGCCGGGGGTTACGAGCAGTACTTC. The chain uses TRBV5-1 and TRBJ2-7, with D perhaps matching TRBD2 (6 bases). Per germline, CDR1 SGHRS and CDR2 YFSETQ. Trimming cost V 1 base and J 4 bases, with 15 bases left between them. The CDR3 sequence is 15 residues long.

V and J are TRBV29-1 and TRBJ1-1; possibly TRBD1 for D (5 bases). V was trimmed by 7 bases and J by 0 bases, leaving 12 bases between them. The germline V gene has CDR1 SQVTM and CDR2 ANQGSEA. The CDR3 sequence is 13 residues long. This chain's CDR3 is CSGTRAMNTEAFF. In DNA form, the CDR3 reads TGCAGCGGCACCAGGGCAATGAACACTGAAGCTTTCTTT.

This rearrangement joins TRBV28 to TRBJ2-3; TRBD2 aligns across 9 bases. CDR1 MDHEN and CDR2 SYDVKM come from the germline V gene. This CDR3 contains 15 residues. J gave up 4 bases and V 2 bases, and 4 bases lay outside the gene matches. This chain's CDR3 is CASSLAGGPPDTQYF. The CDR3 DNA reads as TGTGCCAGCAGTTTAGCGGGAGGGCCCCCAGATACGCAGTATTTT.

V gene TRBV7-3 combines with J gene TRBJ1-2, with TRBD1 matching 8 bases. Per the germline V gene, CDR1 is SGHTA and CDR2 is FQGTGA. The CDR3 covers 15 residues. Trimming at V came to 2 bases and at J to 6 bases, leaving 8 bases not matched to a gene. The CDR3 DNA reads TGTGCCAGCAGCTTATTCCCAGGGGGCCAGGATGGCTACACCTTC. It translates to CASSLFPGGQDGYTF.

The chain recombines TRBV15 with TRBJ1-5; 9 bases map to TRBD1. Per the germline V gene, CDR1 is LNHNV and CDR2 is YYDKDF (reference sequence). The CDR3 spans 18 residues. Trimming at V came to 0 bases and at J to 6 bases, leaving 12 bases not matched to a gene. DNA of the CDR3: TGTGCCACCAGCAGAGATGTCGAGACAGGGGGTGAGCGTCAGCCCCAGCATTTT. This translates into CATSRDVETGGERQPQHF. Variable domain in full (rest from reference TRBV15 and TRBJ1-5): DAMVIQNPRYQVTQFGKPVTLSCSQTLNHNVMYWYQQKSSQAPKLLFHYYDKDFNNEADTPDNFQSRRPNTSFCFLDIRSPGLGDTAMYLCATSRDVETGGERQPQHFGDGTRLSIL.

The chain joins TRBV5-4 to TRBJ2-1; weak D call: TRBD1 (5 bases). The germline CDR1 and CDR2 sequences are SGHNT and YYREEE (reference sequence). CDR3 size: 13 residues. V was pared by 3 bases and J by 3 bases, with 7 bases between. CDR3 coding DNA: TGTGCCAGCAGCTCAGGGTTCTACAATGAGCAGTTCTTC. This encodes CASSSGFYNEQFF.

The chain uses TRBV27 and TRBJ2-3; TRBD2 matches at 8 bases. V gave up 6 bases and J gave up 1 base; unmatched junction bases: 9. The CDR3 totals 16 residues. CDR1 and CDR2 (germline): MNHEY, SMNVEV (reference sequence). CDR3 amino acids: CASRPSGPFRTDTQYF. The CDR3 DNA follows: TGTGCCAGCAGGCCTAGCGGGCCATTCCGCACAGATACGCAGTATTTT.

The chain employs TRBV9 and TRBJ2-1; 10 nucleotides align to TRBD2. Unmatched junction bases numbered 7, after V lost 5 bases and J lost 8 bases. The CDR3 contains 14 residues. Germline CDR1 and CDR2: SGDLS and YYNGEE. This CDR3 is CASRPGLAEHEQFF. For the CDR3, the DNA is TGTGCCAGCAGGCCAGGACTAGCGGAGCATGAGCAGTTCTTC.

Written as DNA, the CDR3 is TGCAGTGCTAGGCAGGACACGGCAGCTTTCTTT. This sequence encodes CSARQDTAAFF. This chain links TRBV20-1 with TRBJ1-1; possibly TRBD1 for D (5 bases). The CDR3 extends over 11 amino acids. Between the trimmed V and J ends, which lost 3 bases and 10 bases, there was a span of 12 bases. CDR1 is DFQATT and CDR2 is SNEGSKA in the germline V gene (reference sequence).

Only a few counts were recorded for this clone. The chain recombines TRBV6-5 with TRBJ1-2; 8 bases map to TRBD1. There are 15 residues in the CDR3. Germline CDR1 is MNHEY and CDR2 is SVGAGI. V was clipped by 7 bases and J by 5 bases; unmatched bases: 12. The CDR3 protein is CASTRPGTGSYGYTF. The CDR3 DNA follows: TGTGCCAGCACCCGACCAGGGACAGGCTCATATGGCTACACCTTC.

This chain links TRBV6-1 with TRBJ1-5, with no clear D. The germline CDR1 and CDR2 sequences are MNHNS and SASEGT. CDR3 length: 15 residues. V lost 6 bases to trimming and J lost 0 bases, with 12 bases between them. CDR3 bases: TGTGCCAGCAGGATTACGGAGAATAGCAATCAGCCCCAGCATTTT. Protein: CASRITENSNQPQHF.

The V call is TRBV28, the J call TRBJ2-3, with D unresolved. V was shortened by 3 bases and J by 1 base, with 8 bases between the two germline ends. Germline-derived CDR1 and CDR2 are MDHEN and SYDVKM. The CDR3 runs to 14 residues. CDR3 residues: CASSLLTGTDTQYF. The CDR3 DNA reads TGTGCCAGCAGTTTGTTAACAGGCACAGATACGCAGTATTTT.

The chain couples TRBV5-1 to TRBJ1-1, with 7 nucleotides matching TRBD1. The germline V gene has CDR1 SGHRS and CDR2 YFSETQ. This CDR3 contains 15 residues. Trimming at V came to 0 bases and at J to 2 bases, leaving 4 bases not matched to a gene. The CDR3 coding sequence is TGCGCCAGCAGCTTGGTGACAGGGATTAACACTGAAGCTTTCTTT. Translation: CASSLVTGINTEAFF.

The chain has TRBV5-4 and TRBJ2-2, with TRBD2 identical over 7 bases. V lost 4 bases to trimming and J lost 3 bases; unmatched junction nucleotides: 6. In germline, CDR1 is SGHNT, CDR2 YYREEE (reference sequence). The CDR3 runs 15 residues. The chain's CDR3 is CASSPRLADTGELFF. The CDR3 DNA reads TGTGCCAGCAGCCCTAGACTAGCAGACACCGGGGAGCTGTTTTTT.